This record covers a single TCR beta chain. Its cognate antigen is unknown. The data were taken from a study of shared clonotypes between healthy human individuals. Study-level information: Ranging from 18 to 49 in age, donors were a couple of women and three men.

General study points: Unshared clonotypes carried lower generation probabilities than those common to all four donors.

Negatively enriched CD4+ T cells were divided by CD45RA into naive and memory. The repertoire was sequenced with immunoSEQ multiplex PCR; TCRdb's copy has only in-frame clones and lacks some. The table records around 2.5 million clones, 93% of them present only once. The CDR3 has 15 amino acids. Trimming left V 5 bases short and J 4 bases short, with 18 bases between. Germline assignment: CDR1 SEHNR and CDR2 FQNEAQ (reference sequence). This sequence originates from a young man in good health. Some clones in this sample may be carry-over from other donors' samples. Sequences were obtained from naive CD4+ T cells from PBMCs. As to subset: CD45RA+ positively selected. The chain carries TRBV7-9 and TRBJ2-7, with TRBD2 as a possible D gene (6 bases). The CDR3 DNA follows: TGTGCCAGCAGCCCGGCCGGCGGGATGGGTTACGAGCAGTACTTC. Protein sequence: CASSPAGGMGYEQYF.